These 19 T cell receptor beta chains were all obtained from the same sample, sequenced in a study of blood T cells in healthy people across ages. A second PCR of about 6 to 12 cycles used a sample-barcoded 5' primer and a J-beta primer mix. TCRdb called the 5' RACE reads again in MiXCR, with one record for every CDR3 protein. Of under 2,000,000 distinct CDR3 sequences listed, around half were seen once; the top ten hold less than 2.5%. The sample comprised blood. The receptors were sampled from a middle-aged woman in good health.

V and J are TRBV28 and TRBJ2-1, with a weak D call TRBD2 (7 bases). The CDR3 is 14 residues long. V was pared by 8 bases and J by 2 bases, with 13 bases between. From germline, CDR1 is MDHEN and CDR2 SYDVKM. CDR3 bases: TGTGCCAGCCTGGGGGGGGGGCCCTACAATGAGCAGTTCTTC. Translating it yields CASLGGGPYNEQFF.

This clonotype was seen many times. The chain uses TRBV4-2 and TRBJ2-1, with 7 bases matching TRBD2. The CDR3 is 14 amino acids. Germline V gene lookup returns CDR1 LGHNA and CDR2 YNFKEQ. The trim removed 1 base at V and 9 bases at J, leaving 6 bases unmatched. The DNA for the CDR3 is TGTGCCAGCAGCCAAGTCGGGGGGACGGGTGAGCAGTTCTTC. Its protein product is CASSQVGGTGEQFF.

The rearrangement uses TRBV29-1 and TRBJ2-1; D is ambiguous. V lost 2 bases and J lost 9, with 11 bases in between. CDR1 is SQVTM, CDR2 ANQGSEA, per germline. The CDR3 is made up of 12 amino acids. The DNA for the CDR3 is TGCAGCGTTGAAATGGGCCTCGGTGAGCAGTTCTTC. Translated, it gives CSVEMGLGEQFF.

A few counts support this clonotype. CDR3 sequence (DNA): TGCAGCGTTGGCGGCAAAAGAAACATTCAGTACTTC. This gives the protein CSVGGKRNIQYF. The chain combines TRBV29-1 with TRBJ2-4, with D uncertain. Germline lookup yields CDR1 SQVTM and CDR2 ANQGSEA. This CDR3 has 12 amino acids. V was pared by 4 bases and J by 6 bases, with 10 bases between.

The V gene is TRBV20-1, the J gene TRBJ2-6; a weak D match, TRBD1 (6 bases). In germline, CDR1 is DFQATT, CDR2 SNEGSKA (reference sequence). Trimming left V 3 bases short and J 1 base short, with 10 bases between. CDR3 size: 15 residues. The CDR3 region is CSARYRASGANVLTF. DNA for the CDR3: TGCAGTGCTAGGTACAGGGCTTCTGGGGCCAACGTCCTGACTTTC.

J is TRBJ1-1 and V is TRBV29-1; 7 bases agree with TRBD1. Germline CDR1 is SQVTM and CDR2 is ANQGSEA. The CDR3 has 16 amino acids. V shed 1 base, J shed 1 base, and the junction held 9 bases outside the gene matches. The DNA for the CDR3 is TGCAGCGTTGAAGGGCCATCGGGACAGAGGAACACTGAAGCTTTCTTT. It codes for CSVEGPSGQRNTEAFF.

V gene TRBV20-1 combines with J gene TRBJ2-5; a possible D gene is TRBD2 (5 bases). The CDR3 runs to 14 residues. V was pared by 2 bases and J by 4 bases, with 14 bases between. CDR1 is DFQATT and CDR2 is SNEGSKA in the germline V gene (reference sequence). The CDR3 is CSARLAGSTETQYF. CDR3 DNA: TGCAGTGCTAGACTAGCCGGGTCGACAGAGACCCAGTACTTC.

This clonotype has just a few counts. V is TRBV7-2 and J is TRBJ1-2; D perhaps matches TRBD1 (6 bases). V dropped 2 bases and J dropped 4 bases, with 17 bases sitting between them. Germline loops: CDR1 SGHTA, CDR2 FQGNSA. The CDR3 runs to 16 residues. The CDR3 loop is CASSLSPGQLSYGYTF. Written as DNA, the CDR3 is TGTGCCAGCAGCTTATCGCCTGGACAGCTTTCCTATGGCTACACCTTC.

Many counts were recorded for this clonotype. The chain combines TRBV29-1 with TRBJ2-5; D not certain. The germline V and J ends were trimmed by 1 base and 1 base, with 7 bases remaining between them. The V gene's germline CDR1 is SQVTM and CDR2 ANQGSEA. CDR3 length: 13 residues. CDR3 loop: CSVEGSSQETQYF. The CDR3 region has the DNA TGCAGCGTTGAAGGGTCCAGCCAAGAGACCCAGTACTTC.

Only a few counts were recorded for this clonotype. This chain joins TRBV6-2 or TRBV6-3 and TRBJ1-5; 8 bases are shared with TRBD1. The CDR3 consists of 22 residues. V trimming: 6 bases; J trimming: 0 bases; junction bases outside the gene matches: 25. Germline CDR1 is MNHEY and CDR2 is SVGEGT. The CDR3 nucleotides are TGTGCCAGCAGCCGAATGCCGCCAGGGACAGGTCGAGGAATTTATAGCAATCAGCCCCAGCATTTT. This sequence encodes CASSRMPPGTGRGIYSNQPQHF.

The chain recombines TRBV6-1 with TRBJ2-5, with a tentative D call TRBD2 (5 bases). V shed 7 bases and J shed 11 bases, with 32 bases lying between them. Germline V gene lookup returns CDR1 MNHNS and CDR2 SASEGT. The CDR3 consists of 17 residues. CDR3 DNA: TGTGCCAGCAACCACTCTCCTAGGCCGCCTAGCTTCAATGAGCAGTACTTC. Its protein is CASNHSPRPPSFNEQYF.

The chain joins TRBV6-6 to TRBJ2-1; 11 bases are shared with TRBD1. CDR1 is MNHNY, CDR2 SVGAGI, per germline (reference sequence). This CDR3 contains 15 residues. V was pared by 7 bases and J by 3 bases, with 5 bases of the junction left unmatched. The CDR3 bases are TGTGCCAGCAATCCCGGGACAGGGGGCTACAATGAGCAGTTCTTC. This sequence encodes CASNPGTGGYNEQFF.

The V call is TRBV4-2, the J call TRBJ2-1; D is uncertain. The CDR3 is 14 residues long. The germline CDR1 and CDR2 sequences are LGHNA and YNFKEQ. V was clipped by 1 base and J by 6 bases, with 10 bases between them. The CDR3 here is CASSQGLTRNEQFF. Written as DNA, the CDR3 is TGTGCCAGCAGCCAAGGGCTAACGCGCAATGAGCAGTTCTTC.

To note about this clonotype: One end of the junction fails to match germline, which may point to a read error. V gene TRBV6-2 or TRBV6-3 combines with J gene TRBJ1-2; no firm D call. Per the germline V gene, CDR1 is MNHEY and CDR2 is SVGEGT. The CDR3 is made up of 11 amino acids. CDR3 region: CASSYSEGYTF. As DNA, the CDR3 is TGTGCCAGCAGTTACTCGGAAGGCTACACCTTT.

Only one count was recorded for this clonotype. The V call is TRBV6-2 or TRBV6-3, the J call TRBJ2-6; D is undetermined. Germline-derived CDR1 and CDR2 are MNHEY and SVGEGT. The CDR3 length is 13 residues. Trimming took off 5 bases at V and 5 bases at J, with 7 bases between the two ends. The DNA for the CDR3 is TGTGCCAGCAGTCGTCCGAGGGCCAACGTCCTGACTTTC. It translates to CASSRPRANVLTF.

This clonotype was counted only a few times. This chain links TRBV5-6 with TRBJ2-3, with TRBD2 matching over 10 bases. The CDR3 covers 16 residues. The V segment lost 5 bases and the J segment 4 bases; nucleotides outside the gene matches: 10. CDR1 and CDR2 (germline): SGHDT, YYEEEE. The chain's CDR3 is CASSSLSGGSADTQYF. In nucleotides, the CDR3 is TGTGCCAGCAGTTCGCTTAGCGGGGGGTCGGCAGATACGCAGTATTTT.

J is TRBJ2-1 and V is TRBV3-1; 9 bases fit TRBD1. The CDR3 has 12 amino acids. Germline-derived CDR1 and CDR2 are LGHDT and YNNKEL (reference sequence). The V and J ends lost 6 bases and 10 bases, in that order; junction bases with no gene match: 4. Here the CDR3 reads CASRTGGKEQFF. The CDR3 nucleotides read TGTGCCAGCAGAACAGGGGGCAAGGAGCAGTTCTTC.

This clonotype turned up a few times. The rearrangement joins TRBV12-3 or TRBV12-4 to TRBJ1-2; D may be TRBD1 (5 bases). The CDR3 consists of 15 residues. The germline V and J ends were trimmed by 3 bases and 1 base, with 12 bases remaining between them. CDR3 DNA sequence: TGTGCCAGCAGTTTCTCGGTGAGGGGTAACTATGGCTACACCTTC. Its protein product is CASSFSVRGNYGYTF.

The rearrangement joins TRBV29-1 to TRBJ2-5; D tentatively fits TRBD1 or TRBD2 (5 bases each). This CDR3 region has 14 residues. The germline gives CDR1 SQVTM, CDR2 ANQGSEA. The V end lost 8 bases, the J end lost 5 bases, and 21 bases lay between the germline ends. Here the CDR3 reads CSPEGIDVRETQYF. For the CDR3, the DNA is TGCAGCCCAGAGGGGATCGACGTCCGGGAGACCCAGTACTTC.